Sequencing of this T cell receptor (beta chain) was carried out in a study of identical twins. On this clonotype: Its antigen is unidentified.

CDR1 is SGHAT, CDR2 FQNNGV, per germline. Germline trimming cut 7 bases from V and 10 bases from J; bases unmatched to any gene: 6. This CDR3 contains 14 residues. Study results and limitations: Invariant MAIT and iNKT cells are populations that could partly confound zero-insertion analyses. Those out-of-frame alpha sequences shared by twins showed an excess of low generation probability.

TCRdb passed the 5' RACE reads through MiXCR, listing each CDR3 protein once. The profile covers 700,000 or so distinct CDR3 sequences, with 21% appearing a single time and approximately 4.5% taken by the ten largest. These data were also filed under a second study, of T cells expressing NK-cell markers. That paper adds: NKG2C+ dominant clonotypes from 6 or 7 donors made up about 1.0-7.5% of CD8+ T cells. Dominance of the CD3+CD56-NKG2C+ fraction by these clonotypes also held in several donors.

This sequence was found in a young woman in good health. The chain recombines TRBV11-2 with TRBJ2-1; 14 positions agree with TRBD2. The sample was PBMCs. CDR3 in amino acids: CASTRLAGGREQFF. As DNA, the CDR3 is TGTGCCAGCACCAGACTAGCGGGAGGGAGGGAGCAGTTCTTC.